Detailed here is one TCR beta chain. What it binds is unknown. This sample is drawn from a study of Tregs in tolerant kidney transplant recipients. Background on the study: Recipients received nonmyeloablative bone marrow transplants from related graft donors, with transient mixed chimerism.

Unstimulated regulatory T cells (CD4+CD25+CD127-), CD4+CD25- non-regulatory cells, CD4 and CD8 cells were FACS-sorted from thawed PBMCs. Germline CDR1 and CDR2: SGHVS and FNYEAQ. Deletions cut 1 base from V and 4 bases from J, with 17 bases between. This CDR3 comprises 16 residues. Method: immunoSEQ multiplex PCR; TCRdb's copy keeps in-frame clones and lacks some. The sample consists of approximately 66,000 clones, 80% to 90% of them appearing once. The study, taken as a whole, reports: Tregs expanded with activated donor B cells seemed most donor-specific.

Sequencing used Tregs from blood, obtained before the transplant. The chain combines TRBV7-6 with TRBJ2-7; possibly TRBD1 for D (6 bases). The TCR was taken from a human donor who received a combined kidney and bone marrow transplant. The DNA for the CDR3 is TGTGCCAGCAGCTTAGGGTCCGGGACAAGTGCTTACGAGCAGTACTTC. Amino acid sequence: CASSLGSGTSAYEQYF. The full variable domain, with the rest looked up from reference TRBV7-6 and TRBJ2-7, is GAGVSQSPRYKVTKRGQDVALRCDPISGHVSLYWYRQALGQGPEFLTYFNYEAQQDKSGLPNDRFSAERPEGSISTLTIQRTEQRDSAMYRCASSLGSGTSAYEQYFGPGTRLTVT.